This T cell receptor beta chain was profiled in a study of CD8 T cells in Susac syndrome. Reverse transcription of roughly 0.45 to 1 ug RNA was performed with random hexamers. Each CDR3 protein is one row after TCRdb ran MiXCR on the immunoSEQ multiplex PCR reads. The data show just over 300,000 distinct CDR3 sequences, 92% seen once. Germline V CDR1 and CDR2: SGHNT, YENEEA. The V segment lost 5 bases and the J segment 5 bases; nucleotides outside the gene matches: 6. The CDR3 sequence is 16 residues long. The chain has TRBV11-3 and TRBJ2-4; TRBD2 matches 13 bases. Material: CD4+ T cells from PBMCs. This sequence was found in a human donor with multiple sclerosis. CDR3 protein: CASSPGTSGAENIQYF. CDR3 coding DNA: TGTGCCAGCAGCCCCGGGACTAGCGGGGCCGAAAACATTCAGTACTTC.